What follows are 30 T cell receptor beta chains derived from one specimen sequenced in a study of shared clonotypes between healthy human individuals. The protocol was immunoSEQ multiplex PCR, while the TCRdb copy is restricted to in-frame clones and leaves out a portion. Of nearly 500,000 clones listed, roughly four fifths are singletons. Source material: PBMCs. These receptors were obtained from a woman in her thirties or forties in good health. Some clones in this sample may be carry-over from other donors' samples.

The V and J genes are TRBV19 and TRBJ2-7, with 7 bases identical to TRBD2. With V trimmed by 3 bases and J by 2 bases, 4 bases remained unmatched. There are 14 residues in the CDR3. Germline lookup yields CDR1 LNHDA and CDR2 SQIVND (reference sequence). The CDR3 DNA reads TGTGCCAGTAGTATGAGGGAGGGCCCCTACGAGCAGTACTTC. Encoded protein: CASSMREGPYEQYF.

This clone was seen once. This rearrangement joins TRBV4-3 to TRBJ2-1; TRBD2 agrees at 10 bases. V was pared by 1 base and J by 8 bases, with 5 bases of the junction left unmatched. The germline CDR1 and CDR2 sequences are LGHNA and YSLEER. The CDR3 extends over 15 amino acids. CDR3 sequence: CASSQGGTSAHEQFF. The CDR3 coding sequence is TGCGCCAGCAGCCAAGGAGGGACTAGCGCACATGAGCAGTTCTTC.

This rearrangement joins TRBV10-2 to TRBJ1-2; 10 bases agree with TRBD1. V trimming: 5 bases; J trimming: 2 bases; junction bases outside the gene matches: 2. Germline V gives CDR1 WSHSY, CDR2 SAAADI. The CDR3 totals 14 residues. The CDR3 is CASSPGQGNYGYTF. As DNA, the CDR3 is TGCGCCAGCAGTCCGGGACAGGGGAACTATGGCTACACCTTC.

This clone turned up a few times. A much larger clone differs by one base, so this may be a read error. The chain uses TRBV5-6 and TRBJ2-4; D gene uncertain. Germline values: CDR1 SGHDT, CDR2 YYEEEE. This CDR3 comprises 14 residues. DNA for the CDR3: TGTGCCGGCAGCTTGGTTGTAGCCAAAAACATTCAGTACTTC. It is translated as CAGSLVVAKNIQYF.

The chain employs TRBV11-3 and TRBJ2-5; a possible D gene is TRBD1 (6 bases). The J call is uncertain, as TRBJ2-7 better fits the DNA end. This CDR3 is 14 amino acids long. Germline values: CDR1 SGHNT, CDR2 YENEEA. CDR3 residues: CASRTPGEDYEQYF. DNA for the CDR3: TGTGCCAGCAGGACTCCAGGGGAAGACTACGAGCAGTACTTC.

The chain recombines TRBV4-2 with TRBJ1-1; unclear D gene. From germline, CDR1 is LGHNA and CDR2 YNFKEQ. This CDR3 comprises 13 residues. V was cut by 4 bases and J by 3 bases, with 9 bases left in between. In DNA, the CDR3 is TGTGCCAGCAGCCTAGGCAGAGACACTGAAGCTTTCTTT. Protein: CASSLGRDTEAFF.

CDR3 nucleotide sequence: TGTGCCAGCAGCTTACAGGGGGCCCTGAATGAAAAACTGTTTTTT. It codes for CASSLQGALNEKLFF. This chain connects TRBV7-6 to TRBJ1-4, with 8 bases that match TRBD1. The V gene end was trimmed by 2 bases and the J gene end by 5 bases; junction bases not matched to a gene: 4. This CDR3 has 15 amino acids. Per germline, CDR1 SGHVS and CDR2 FNYEAQ.

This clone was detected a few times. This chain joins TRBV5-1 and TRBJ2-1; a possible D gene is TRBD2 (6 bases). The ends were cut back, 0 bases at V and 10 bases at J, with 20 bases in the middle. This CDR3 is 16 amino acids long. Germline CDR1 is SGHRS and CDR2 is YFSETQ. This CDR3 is CASSLEAGSGNLEQFF. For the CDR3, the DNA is TGCGCCAGCAGCTTGGAGGCGGGGTCGGGTAATTTGGAGCAGTTCTTC.

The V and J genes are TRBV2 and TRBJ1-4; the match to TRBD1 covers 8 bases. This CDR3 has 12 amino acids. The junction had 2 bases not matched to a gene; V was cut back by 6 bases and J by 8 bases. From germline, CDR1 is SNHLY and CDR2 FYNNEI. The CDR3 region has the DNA TGTGCCAGCAGCCGGACAGGGGAAAAACTGTTTTTT. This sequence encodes CASSRTGEKLFF.

CDR3 residues: CASSFMTEDRVNEQYF. DNA of the CDR3: TGTGCCAGCAGTTTTATGACGGAGGACAGGGTAAACGAGCAGTACTTC. The J gene is TRBJ2-7, the V gene TRBV27; 8 positions match TRBD1. Germline lookup yields CDR1 MNHEY and CDR2 SMNVEV (reference sequence). V lost 3 bases, J lost 5 bases, and 12 bases stayed unmatched. CDR3 length equals 16 residues.

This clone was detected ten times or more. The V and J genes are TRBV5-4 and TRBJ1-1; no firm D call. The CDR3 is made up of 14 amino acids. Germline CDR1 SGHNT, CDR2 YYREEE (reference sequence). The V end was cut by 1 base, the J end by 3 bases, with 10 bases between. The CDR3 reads CASSLQLGDTEAFF. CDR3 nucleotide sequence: TGTGCCAGCAGCTTGCAACTTGGGGACACTGAAGCTTTCTTT.

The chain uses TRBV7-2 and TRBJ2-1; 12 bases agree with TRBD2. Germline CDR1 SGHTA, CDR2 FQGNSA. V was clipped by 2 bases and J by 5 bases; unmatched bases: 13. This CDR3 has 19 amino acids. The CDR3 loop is CASSLRVLAGGIVDNEQFF. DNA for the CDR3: TGTGCCAGCAGCTTAAGGGTGCTAGCGGGAGGGATCGTAGACAATGAGCAGTTCTTC. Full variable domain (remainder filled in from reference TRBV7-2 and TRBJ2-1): GAGVSQSPSNKVTEKGKDVELRCDPISGHTALYWYRQSLGQGLEFLIYFQGNSAPDKSGLPSDRFSAERTGGSVSTLTIQRTQQEDSAVYLCASSLRVLAGGIVDNEQFFGPGTRLTVL.

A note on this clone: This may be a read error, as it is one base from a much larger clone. The CDR3 DNA follows: TGTGCCTGCAGCCCGGGACATTCCTTCGGCTACACCTTC. Amino acids: CACSPGHSFGYTF. The genes are TRBV5-4 and TRBJ1-2; perhaps TRBD1 as D (6 bases). This CDR3 contains 13 residues. CDR1 and CDR2 from the germline V gene are SGHNT and YYREEE (reference sequence).

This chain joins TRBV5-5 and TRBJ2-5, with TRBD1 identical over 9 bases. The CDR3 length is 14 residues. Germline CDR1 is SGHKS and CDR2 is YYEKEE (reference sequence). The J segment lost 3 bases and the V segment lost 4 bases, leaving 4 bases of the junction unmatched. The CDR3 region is CASSPRTGEETQYF. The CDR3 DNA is TGTGCCAGCAGCCCACGGACAGGGGAAGAGACCCAGTACTTC.

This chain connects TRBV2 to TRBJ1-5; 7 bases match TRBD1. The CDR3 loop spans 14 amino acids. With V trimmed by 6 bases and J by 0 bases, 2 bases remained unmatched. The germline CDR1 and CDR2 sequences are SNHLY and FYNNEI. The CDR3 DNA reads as TGTGCCAGCAGGACAGGGTTTAGCAATCAGCCCCAGCATTTT. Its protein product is CASRTGFSNQPQHF.

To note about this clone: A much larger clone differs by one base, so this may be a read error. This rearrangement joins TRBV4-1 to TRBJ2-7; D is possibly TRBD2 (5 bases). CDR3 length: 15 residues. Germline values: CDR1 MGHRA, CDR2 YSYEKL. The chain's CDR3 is CASGPEGAATYGQYF. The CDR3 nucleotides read TGCGCCAGCGGCCCAGAGGGAGCGGCGACCTACGGGCAGTACTTC.

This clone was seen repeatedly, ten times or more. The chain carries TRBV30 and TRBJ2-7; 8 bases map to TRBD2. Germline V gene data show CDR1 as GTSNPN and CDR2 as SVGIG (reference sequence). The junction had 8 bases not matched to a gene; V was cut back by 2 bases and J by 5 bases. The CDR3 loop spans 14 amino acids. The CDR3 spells CAWSPRTSRNEQYF. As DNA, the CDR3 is TGTGCCTGGAGTCCAAGGACTAGCCGAAACGAGCAGTACTTC.

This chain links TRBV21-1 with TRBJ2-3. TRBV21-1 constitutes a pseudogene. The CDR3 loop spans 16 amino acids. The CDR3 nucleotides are TGTGCCAGCAGCAAAGGACGGGCAGCTAGCACAGATACGCAGTATTTT. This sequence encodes CASSKGRAASTDTQYF.

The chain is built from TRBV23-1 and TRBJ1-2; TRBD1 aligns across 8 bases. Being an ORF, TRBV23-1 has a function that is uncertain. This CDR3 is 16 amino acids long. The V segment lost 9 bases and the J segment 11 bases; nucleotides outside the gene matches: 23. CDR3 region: CASPPRGPGQVTEYTF. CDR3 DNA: TGCGCCAGTCCCCCCAGGGGCCCGGGACAGGTGACCGAGTACACCTTC.

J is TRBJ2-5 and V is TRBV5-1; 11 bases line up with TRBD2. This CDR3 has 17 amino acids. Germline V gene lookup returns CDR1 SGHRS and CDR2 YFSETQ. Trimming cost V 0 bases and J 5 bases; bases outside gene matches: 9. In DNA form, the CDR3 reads TGCGCCAGCAGCTTGGGAATACTAGCGGGAGATGCGGAGACCCAGTACTTC. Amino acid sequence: CASSLGILAGDAETQYF.

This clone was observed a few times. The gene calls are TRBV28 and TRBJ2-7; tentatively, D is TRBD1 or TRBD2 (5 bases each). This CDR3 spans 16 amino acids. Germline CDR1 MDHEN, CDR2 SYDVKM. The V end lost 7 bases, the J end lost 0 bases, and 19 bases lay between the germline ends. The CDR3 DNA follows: TGTGCCAGCAAGAACGGGGCTAGCAGACGCTCCTACGAGCAGTACTTC. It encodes CASKNGASRRSYEQYF.

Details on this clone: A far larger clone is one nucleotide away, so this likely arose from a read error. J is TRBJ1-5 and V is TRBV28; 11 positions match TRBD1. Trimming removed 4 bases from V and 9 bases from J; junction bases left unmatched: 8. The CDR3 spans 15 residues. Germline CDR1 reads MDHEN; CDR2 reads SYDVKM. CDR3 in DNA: TGTGCCAGCAGTTCTCGGACAGGGGGCATTCGGCCCCAGCATTTT. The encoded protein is CASSSRTGGIRPQHF.

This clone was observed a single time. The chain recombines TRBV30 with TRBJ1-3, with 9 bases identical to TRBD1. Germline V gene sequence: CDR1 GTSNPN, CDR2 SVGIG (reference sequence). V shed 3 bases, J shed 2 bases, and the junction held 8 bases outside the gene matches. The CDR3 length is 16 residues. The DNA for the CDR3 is TGTGCCTGGAGAGAGACAGGGGGTTTCGCTGGAAACACCATATATTTT. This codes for CAWRETGGFAGNTIYF.

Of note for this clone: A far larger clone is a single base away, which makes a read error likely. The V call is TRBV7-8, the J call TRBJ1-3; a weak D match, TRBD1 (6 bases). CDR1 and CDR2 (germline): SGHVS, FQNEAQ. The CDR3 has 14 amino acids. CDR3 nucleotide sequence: TGTGCCAGCAGCGCGAGATTAGTAAAGGGGGTGTTACATTTT. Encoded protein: CASSARLVKGVLHF.

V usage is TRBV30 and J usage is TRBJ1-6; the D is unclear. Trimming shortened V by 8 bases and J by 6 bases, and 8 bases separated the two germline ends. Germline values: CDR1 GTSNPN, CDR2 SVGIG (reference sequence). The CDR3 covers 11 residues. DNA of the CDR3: TGTGCCGTCAACGGTAATTCACCCCTCCACTTT. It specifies CAVNGNSPLHF.

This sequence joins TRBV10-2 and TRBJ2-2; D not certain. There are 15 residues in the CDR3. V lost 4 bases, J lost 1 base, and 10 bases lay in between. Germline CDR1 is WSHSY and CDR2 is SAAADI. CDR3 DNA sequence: TGCGCCAGCAGTGCGGGTTGGGGGAACACCGGGGAGCTGTTTTTT. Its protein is CASSAGWGNTGELFF.

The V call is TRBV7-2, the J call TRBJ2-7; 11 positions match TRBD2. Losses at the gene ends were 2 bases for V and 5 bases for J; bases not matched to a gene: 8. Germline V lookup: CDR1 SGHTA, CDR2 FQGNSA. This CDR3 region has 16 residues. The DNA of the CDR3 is TGTGCCAGCAGCTTAAGCACTAGCGGGAGAATAAACGAGCAGTACTTC. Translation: CASSLSTSGRINEQYF.

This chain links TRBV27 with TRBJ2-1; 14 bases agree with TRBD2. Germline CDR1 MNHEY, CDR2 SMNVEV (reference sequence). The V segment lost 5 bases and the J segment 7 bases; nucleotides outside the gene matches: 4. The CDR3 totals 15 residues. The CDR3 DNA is TGTGCCAGCAGTCCCGGGACTAGCGGGAGTAATGAGCAGTTCTTC. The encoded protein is CASSPGTSGSNEQFF.

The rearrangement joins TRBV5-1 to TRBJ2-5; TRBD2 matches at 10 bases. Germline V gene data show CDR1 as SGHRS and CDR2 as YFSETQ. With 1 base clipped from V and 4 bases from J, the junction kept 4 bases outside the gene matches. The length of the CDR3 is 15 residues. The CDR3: CASSLLSGRGETQYF. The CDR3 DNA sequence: TGCGCCAGCAGCTTGTTGAGCGGGAGGGGAGAGACCCAGTACTTC. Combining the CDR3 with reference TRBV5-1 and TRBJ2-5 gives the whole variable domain KAGVTQTPRYLIKTRGQQVTLSCSPISGHRSVSWYQQTPGQGLQFLFEYFSETQRNKGNFPGRFSGRQFSNSRSEMNVSTLELGDSALYLCASSLLSGRGETQYFGPGTRLLVL.

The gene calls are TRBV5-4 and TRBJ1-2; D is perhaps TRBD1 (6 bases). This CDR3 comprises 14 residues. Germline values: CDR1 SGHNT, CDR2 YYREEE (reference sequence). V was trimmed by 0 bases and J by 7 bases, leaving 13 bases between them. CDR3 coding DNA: TGTGCCAGCAGCTTGGAACCGGGGGCGGGTGGCTACACCTTC. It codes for CASSLEPGAGGYTF.